This passage covers 11 T cell receptor beta chains from one sample sequenced in a study of regulatory T cells in long-lasting Graves disease. HTBI primers from iRepertoire and Arm-PCR of CDR3 regions yielded the TCR beta libraries. TCRdb re-analysed the multiplex PCR reads in MiXCR, keeping a single row per CDR3 protein. The sample includes more than 400,000 distinct CDR3 sequences, roughly 17% of them seen just once. Time point of the sample: newly diagnosed GD, antithyroid drugs for less than 3 months. Following extraction of RNA from PBMCs, that RNA was used to make the TCR library. These sequences were also reported in another study, on T cells in Graves' hyperthyroidism and ophthalmopathy.

The specimen was peripheral blood mononuclear cells (PBMCs), collected at new diagnosis, from a patient treated with antithyroid drugs. The origin of the receptors is a woman younger than 45 with Graves disease.

This clonotype turned up a few times. This chain links TRBV20-1 with TRBJ2-3; TRBD1 might be the D (5 bases). V was shortened by 3 bases and J by 1 base, with 8 bases between the two germline ends. Germline-derived CDR1 and CDR2 are DFQATT and SNEGSKA (reference sequence). The CDR3 is made up of 13 amino acids. DNA of the CDR3: TGCAGTGCTAGGGACACTCGCACAGATACGCAGTATTTT. Protein product: CSARDTRTDTQYF.

This clonotype came up many times. The chain joins TRBV6-1 to TRBJ2-7; TRBD2 matches at 10 bases. The CDR3 contains 18 residues. In germline, CDR1 is MNHNS, CDR2 SASEGT. V gave up 1 base and J gave up 0 bases; unmatched junction bases: 9. The CDR3, as DNA: TGTGCCAGCAGTGAAGGAAGTCTGCGACTAGCGGGCTCCTACGAGCAGTACTTC. Its protein product is CASSEGSLRLAGSYEQYF.

This clonotype was observed at least ten times. J is TRBJ2-1 and V is TRBV7-9, with 14 bases fitting TRBD2. Germline V lookup: CDR1 SEHNR, CDR2 FQNEAQ (reference sequence). There are 15 residues in the CDR3. Unmatched junction bases numbered 3, after V lost 2 bases and J lost 9 bases. The CDR3 sequence: CASSLPGLAGVEQFF. The CDR3 nucleotides are TGTGCCAGCAGCTTACCGGGACTAGCGGGAGTTGAGCAGTTCTTC.

As for this clonotype: A much bigger clone sits one base away, suggesting this may be a read error. Because it lacks the conserved phenylalanine or tryptophan at the end, this CDR3 is likely a read error. The genes are TRBV6-1 and TRBJ2-5; 8 nucleotides line up with TRBD2. V gave up 6 bases and J gave up 3 bases; unmatched junction bases: 3. Germline CDR1 and CDR2: MNHNS and SASEGT. The CDR3 loop spans 13 amino acids. CDR3 DNA sequence: TGTGCCAGCAGAAGACTAGCGAAAGAGACCCAGTACCTC. This translates into CASRRLAKETQYL.

Concerning this clonotype: This may stem from a read error, because a much larger clone lies one nucleotide away. The gene calls are TRBV11-2 and TRBJ1-1; D possibly corresponds to TRBD1 (5 bases). This CDR3 has 16 amino acids. Germline CDR1 is SGHAT and CDR2 is FQNNGV. Trimming removed 1 base at V and 1 base at J, with 13 bases between. In nucleotides, the CDR3 is TGTGCCAGCAGCTTAGGGAGAGGGGCCGCGAACACTGAAGCTTTCTTT. Amino acids: CASSLGRGAANTEAFF.

This CDR3 reads CASSLTTGANNSPLHF. In nucleotides, the CDR3 is TGTGCCAGCAGTTTAACGACAGGCGCCAATAATTCACCCCTCCACTTT. The chain employs TRBV27 and TRBJ1-6, with D possibly being TRBD1 (6 bases). This CDR3 spans 16 amino acids. CDR1 is MNHEY and CDR2 is SMNVEV in the germline V gene (reference sequence). Deletions cut 2 bases from V and 5 bases from J, with 13 bases between.

The V gene is TRBV28, the J gene TRBJ1-2, with a weak D call TRBD1 (5 bases). CDR3 length: 14 residues. Germline V lookup: CDR1 MDHEN, CDR2 SYDVKM. V lost 5 bases, J lost 7 bases, and 17 bases lay in between. CDR3 residues: CASSRGVSRSGYTF. In DNA, the CDR3 is TGTGCCAGCAGTCGGGGGGTTTCTCGGAGTGGCTACACCTTC.

This clonotype was seen only a few times. The genes are TRBV11-2 and TRBJ2-1; 9 bases align to TRBD2. Germline-derived CDR1 and CDR2 are SGHAT and FQNNGV. There are 16 residues in the CDR3. V dropped 5 bases and J dropped 7; count of bases not matched to a gene: 12. The DNA for the CDR3 is TGTGCCAGCAGCCCCCATAGCGGGAGTCGGTTGAATGAGCAGTTCTTC. Translated: CASSPHSGSRLNEQFF.

This clonotype was counted many times. The chain is built from TRBV28 and TRBJ2-4, with TRBD1 matching over 7 bases. This CDR3 comprises 14 residues. Germline V gene lookup returns CDR1 MDHEN and CDR2 SYDVKM. As DNA, the CDR3 is TGTGCTAGTCGACAGGGCCAAGCCAAAAACATTCAGTACTTC. Its translation: CASRQGQAKNIQYF.

This clonotype was seen at least ten times. The chain carries TRBV28 and TRBJ1-5, with D possibly matching TRBD1 (5 bases). Trimming took off 6 bases at V and 4 bases at J, with 13 bases between the two ends. Looked up from germline, CDR1 is MDHEN and CDR2 is SYDVKM. There are 14 residues in the CDR3. As DNA, the CDR3 is TGTGCCAGCAGGCCCGCGGGGGGGAATCAGCCCCAGCATTTT. It codes for CASRPAGGNQPQHF.

This clonotype has just a few counts. Written as DNA, the CDR3 is TGTGCCAGCAGCCAGGGATCCGTTAATGAAAAACTGTTTTTT. Its translation is CASSQGSVNEKLFF. J is TRBJ1-4 and V is TRBV27, with D maybe TRBD1 (5 bases). The CDR3 sequence is 14 residues long. Germline lookup yields CDR1 MNHEY and CDR2 SMNVEV (reference sequence). V shed 6 bases and J shed 4 bases, with 12 bases lying between them.